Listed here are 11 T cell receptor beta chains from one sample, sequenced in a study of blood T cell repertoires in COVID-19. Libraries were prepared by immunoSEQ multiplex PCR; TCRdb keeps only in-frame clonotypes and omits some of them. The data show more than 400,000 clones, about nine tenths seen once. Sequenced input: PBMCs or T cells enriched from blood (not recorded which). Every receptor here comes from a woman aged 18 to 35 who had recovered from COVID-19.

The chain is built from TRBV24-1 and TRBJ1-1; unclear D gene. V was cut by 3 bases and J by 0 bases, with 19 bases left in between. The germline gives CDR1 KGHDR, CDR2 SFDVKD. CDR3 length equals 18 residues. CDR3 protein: CATSDPLRSRGMNTEAFF. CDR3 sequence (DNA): TGTGCCACCAGTGATCCCCTCCGGAGCCGCGGCATGAACACTGAAGCTTTCTTT.

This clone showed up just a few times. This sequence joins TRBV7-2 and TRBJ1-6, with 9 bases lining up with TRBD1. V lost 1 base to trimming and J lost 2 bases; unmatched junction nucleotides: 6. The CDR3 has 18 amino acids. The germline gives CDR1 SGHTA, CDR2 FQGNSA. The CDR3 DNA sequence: TGTGCCAGCAGCTTAGACGGGACAGGGTTTACCTATAATTCACCCCTCCACTTT. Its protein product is CASSLDGTGFTYNSPLHF.

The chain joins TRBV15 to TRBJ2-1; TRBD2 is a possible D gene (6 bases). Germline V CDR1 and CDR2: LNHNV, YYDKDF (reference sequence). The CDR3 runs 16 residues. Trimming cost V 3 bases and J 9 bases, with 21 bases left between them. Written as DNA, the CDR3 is TGTGCCACCAGCAGCAGGACTACCGGCCTTAAGGGTGAGCAGTTCTTC. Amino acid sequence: CATSSRTTGLKGEQFF.

The CDR3 loop is CASSLQGARGTEAFF. For the CDR3, the DNA is TGTGCCAGTAGCCTCCAGGGGGCCCGCGGCACTGAAGCTTTCTTT. The rearrangement uses TRBV19 and TRBJ1-1; TRBD1 matches 8 bases. The CDR3 runs to 15 residues. Germline V gene sequence: CDR1 LNHDA, CDR2 SQIVND (reference sequence). V lost 6 bases to trimming and J lost 4 bases; unmatched junction nucleotides: 10.

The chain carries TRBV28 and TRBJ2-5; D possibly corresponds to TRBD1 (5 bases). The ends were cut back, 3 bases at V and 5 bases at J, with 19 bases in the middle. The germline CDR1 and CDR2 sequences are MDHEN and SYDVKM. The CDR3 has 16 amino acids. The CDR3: CASSFPGAEKRETQYF. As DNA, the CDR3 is TGTGCCAGCAGTTTTCCTGGGGCAGAGAAACGGGAGACCCAGTACTTC.

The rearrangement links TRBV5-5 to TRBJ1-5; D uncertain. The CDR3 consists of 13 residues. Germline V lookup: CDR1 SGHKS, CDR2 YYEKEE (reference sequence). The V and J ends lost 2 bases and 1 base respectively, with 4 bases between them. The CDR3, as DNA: TGTGCCAGCAGCTTCTTGAGCAATCAGCCCCAGCATTTT. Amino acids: CASSFLSNQPQHF.

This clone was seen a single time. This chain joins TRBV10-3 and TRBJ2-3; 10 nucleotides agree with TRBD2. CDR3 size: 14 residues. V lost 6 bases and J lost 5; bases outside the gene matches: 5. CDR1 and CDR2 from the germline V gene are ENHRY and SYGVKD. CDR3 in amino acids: CAISERGGGDTQYF. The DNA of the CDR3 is TGTGCCATCAGCGAGCGGGGGGGCGGAGATACGCAGTATTTT.

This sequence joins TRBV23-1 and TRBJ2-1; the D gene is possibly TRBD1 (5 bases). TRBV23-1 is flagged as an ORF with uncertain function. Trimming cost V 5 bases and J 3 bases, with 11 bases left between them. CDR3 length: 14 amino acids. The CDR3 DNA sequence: TGCGCCAGCAGTGGGGCCCCAAACTACAATGAGCAGTTCTTC. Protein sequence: CASSGAPNYNEQFF.

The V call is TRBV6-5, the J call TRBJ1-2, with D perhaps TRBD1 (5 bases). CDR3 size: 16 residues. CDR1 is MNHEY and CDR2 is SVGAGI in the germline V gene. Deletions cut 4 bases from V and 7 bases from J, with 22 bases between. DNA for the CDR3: TGTGCCAGCAGTTCAAGTGCAGGGTCCACAGACGTTGGCTACACCTTC. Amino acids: CASSSSAGSTDVGYTF.

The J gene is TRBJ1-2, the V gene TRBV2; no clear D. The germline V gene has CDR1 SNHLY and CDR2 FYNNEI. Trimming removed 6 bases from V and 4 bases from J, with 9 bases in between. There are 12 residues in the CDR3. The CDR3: CASSATSYGYTF. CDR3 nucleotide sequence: TGTGCCAGCAGCGCCACAAGCTATGGCTACACCTTC.

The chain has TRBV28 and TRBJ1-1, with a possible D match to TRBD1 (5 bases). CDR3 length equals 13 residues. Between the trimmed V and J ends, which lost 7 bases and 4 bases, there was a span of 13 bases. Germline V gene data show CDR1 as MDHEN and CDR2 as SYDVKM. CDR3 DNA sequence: TGTGCCAGCACCGTGACCGGGGGCACTGAAGCTTTCTTT. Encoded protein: CASTVTGGTEAFF. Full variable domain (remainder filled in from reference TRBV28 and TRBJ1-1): DVKVTQSSRYLVKRTGEKVFLECVQDMDHENMFWYRQDPGLGLRLIYFSYDVKMKEKGDIPEGYSVSREKKERFSLILESASTNQTSMYLCASTVTGGTEAFFGQGTRLTVV.